This T cell receptor beta chain was sequenced during a study of post-analysis software for immune sequencing data. Unique molecular identifiers were built into the TCR beta cDNA libraries. MiXCR was run by TCRdb on the PCR reads, yielding one entry per CDR3 protein. The table records hundreds of thousands of distinct CDR3 sequences, roughly 27% of them present only once. This clonotype occurred many times. This clonotype was obtained from a girl under 18 with multiple sclerosis. The sequenced material came from blood.

CDR3: CASNPGQLSSYEQYF. As DNA, the CDR3 is TGTGCCAGTAACCCGGGACAGCTGAGCTCCTACGAGCAGTACTTC. The genes are TRBV6-1 and TRBJ2-7; 7 bases are shared with TRBD1. Germline lookup yields CDR1 MNHNS and CDR2 SASEGT. The CDR3 is made up of 15 amino acids. V was clipped by 9 bases and J by 0 bases; unmatched bases: 11.